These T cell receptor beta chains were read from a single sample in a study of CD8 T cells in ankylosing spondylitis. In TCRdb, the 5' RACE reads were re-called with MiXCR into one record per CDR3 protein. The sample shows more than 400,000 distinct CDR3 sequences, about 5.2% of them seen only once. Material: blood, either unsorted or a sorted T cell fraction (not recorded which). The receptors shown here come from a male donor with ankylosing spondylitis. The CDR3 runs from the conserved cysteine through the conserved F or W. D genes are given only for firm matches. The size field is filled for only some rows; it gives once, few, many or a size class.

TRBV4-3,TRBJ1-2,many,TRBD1,CASSQQTGGAYGYTF
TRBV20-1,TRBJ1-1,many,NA,CSAREGNTEAFF
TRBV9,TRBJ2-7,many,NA,CASSVRPGGYSEQYF
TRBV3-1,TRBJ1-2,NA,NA,CASSQVGSGYTF
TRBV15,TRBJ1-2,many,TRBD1,CATSRDSDRVYYGYTF
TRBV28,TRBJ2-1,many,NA,CASSSYSEKQFF
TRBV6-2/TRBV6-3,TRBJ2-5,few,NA,CASSYSFYLGRGHQETQYF
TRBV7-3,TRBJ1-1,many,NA,CASSLRGWNTEAFF
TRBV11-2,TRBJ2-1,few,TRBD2,CASSQTSGTYNEQFF
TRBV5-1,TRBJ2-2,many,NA,CASSPHDYDRNTGELFF
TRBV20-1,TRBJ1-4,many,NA,CSARLGEKLFF
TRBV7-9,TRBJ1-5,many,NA,CASSSREGMSQPQHF
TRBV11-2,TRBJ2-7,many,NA,CASSLTDYEQYF
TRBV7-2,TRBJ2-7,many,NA,CASSLTPSSYEQYF
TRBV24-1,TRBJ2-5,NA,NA,CATGSTGAQETQYF
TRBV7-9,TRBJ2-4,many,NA,CASSSGASLAKNIQYF
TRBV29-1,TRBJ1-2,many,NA,CSVNVGGGYTF
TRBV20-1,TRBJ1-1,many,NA,CSARGEIRGDVEAFF
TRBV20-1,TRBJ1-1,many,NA,CSALLSGGNTEAFF
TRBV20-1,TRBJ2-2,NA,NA,CSARTLQRLEGELFF
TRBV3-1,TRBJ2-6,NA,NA,CACSQTLSSSGANVLTF
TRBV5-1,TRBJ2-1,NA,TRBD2,CASSPYGTLAGERNEQFF
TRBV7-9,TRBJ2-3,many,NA,CASSSRDTQYF
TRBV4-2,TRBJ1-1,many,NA,CASSQVGGAEAFF
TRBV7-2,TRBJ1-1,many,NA,CASSLVGLSSTEAFF
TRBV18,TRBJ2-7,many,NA,CASSEGNGEQYF
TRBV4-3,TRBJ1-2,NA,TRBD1,CASSPSGGRGLAGYTF
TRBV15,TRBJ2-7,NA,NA,CATSRDLAAAHEQYF
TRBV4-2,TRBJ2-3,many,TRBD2,CASGDFRGGTDTQYF
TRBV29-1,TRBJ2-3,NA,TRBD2,CSVLGLADLGTDTQYF
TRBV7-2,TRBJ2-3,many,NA,CASSQDRDSTDTQYF
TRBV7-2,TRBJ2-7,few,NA,CASSLSGGREQYF
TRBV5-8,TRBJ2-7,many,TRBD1,CASSLGTGSTHEQYF
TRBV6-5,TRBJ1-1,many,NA,CASSYGGGRGTEAFF
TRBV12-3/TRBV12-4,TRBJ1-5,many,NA,CASSPEVLEQPQHF
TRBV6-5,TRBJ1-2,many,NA,CASSWTGGAEGYTF
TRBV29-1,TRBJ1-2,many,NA,CSVDTDSFNYGYTF
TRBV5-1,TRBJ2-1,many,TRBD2,CASSEPLAALSYNEQFF
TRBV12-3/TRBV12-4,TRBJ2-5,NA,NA,CASSRRQSQETQYF